The entry below describes one TCR beta chain. What antigen it recognizes has not been identified. It has no much larger one-base neighbor in the sample; base qualities were not kept. The CDR3 runs 13 residues from the cysteine to the phenylalanine. CDR3 DNA is the only sequence kept; it has 39 bases, read in frame from the first base. As encoded in the germline V gene, CDR1 is MNHEY while CDR2 is SVGAGI. The V end loses 6 bases and the J end loses 12 bases, and a stretch of 18 bases separates them. The data were obtained in a study of cytomegalovirus exposure and HLA in healthy donors (dated by TCRdb to about 2017). Regarding the study in general: According to an earlier analysis of around 600 of the donors, some 170 million T cells yielded over 100 million unique TCR beta sequences and approximately 300 Gb of sequence data. In the later analysis, no new phenotypic data were used to find candidate immune exposures; instead, reliance was placed on TCR beta sequences and their occurrence across donors. The number of typed donors differed by locus: roughly 620-630 for A, B, C, DRB1 and DQB1; approximately 520 for DQA1; 606 for DPA1; and some 470 for DPB1. Both class I and class II loci were covered by HLA typing, at four-digit resolution. Roughly five DR-DQ haplotypes were handled as single units for association and clustering, since linkage in the cohort was strong. High-throughput TCR immunosequencing, statistical association of individual TCRs with disease status, and machine learning were combined to predict cytomegalovirus infection status. In addition to the first cohort of about 650 subjects, a separate validation cohort of 120 different subjects was used. Donor age, sex, ethnicity and CMV serostatus were compiled together with the repertoire data. To study patterns of TCR occurrence, a later analysis re-analyzed previously published TCR beta repertoires from 666 donors and added high-resolution HLA genotyping. Of the roughly 400 genotyped donors, 80% to 90% were placed in the genetic ancestry cluster associated with self-reported Caucasian donors. All discovery cohort repertoires had been generated on a single sequencing platform. In a later genetic analysis, genome-wide SNP genotypes for about three fifths of the roughly 670 donors were used, and that subset was treated as a discovery cohort. On average, 235,054 unique TCR beta nucleotide sequences were sequenced per donor among a few hundred genotyped donors of the cohort, with roughly 18% of those sequences being non-productive. The study aimed to test whether cataloging public T cell receptors could reveal signatures of past pathogen exposure. An early release covering just under 650 HLA-typed donors comprised 250 to 350 gigabases of sequencing data and roughly 85 million unique TCR sequences. An earlier analysis of 450 to 750 of the donors used high-throughput TCR beta sequencing to judge whether each TCR beta V gene segment behaved as functional or pseudogenic. The T cell repertoires of some 700 subjects were profiled by immunosequencing and related to cytomegalovirus serostatus.

On the study overall, not on this receptor specifically: Assigning TCR associations to individual alleles was difficult when HLA alleles, especially DR and DQ, strongly co-occurred. Because counts were too low, seventeen rarely observed V segments, including chromosome 9 orphons, were excluded from the earlier analysis of several hundred of the donors. In a later analysis, some 18,000 TCR beta sequences were associated with specific HLA alleles at a false discovery rate of 0.05. A few of the identified cytomegalovirus-associated TCR beta chains were confirmed in vitro to be specific for cytomegalovirus antigens. According to a later analysis, most CMV-associated TCR beta chains appeared to be HLA-restricted, and the HLA associations seemed to be driven largely by CMV exposure. For the cohort, immune exposure information was limited to CMV serostatus. The sequencing pipeline was judged likely to have produced a cluster of highly shared sequence variants as a technical artifact. The authors suggested that the approach could potentially be generalized to other disease states and immunological phenotypes. Correlated functional status among segregating V segments might be attributable to linkage disequilibrium, but an unknown experimental factor could not be ruled out. An earlier analysis of 587 of the donors showed that most TCR beta V segments appeared in productive rearrangements either about 87% or about 30% of the time, which broadly matched IMGT annotations. Roughly uniform sequencing depth across donors was assumed in presence/absence analyses, although this assumption may not hold. A further reported finding was that TCR beta sequences accurately predicted the HLA-A and HLA-B alleles for most subjects in the first cohort. Several of the top co-occurrence clusters appeared to be linked to parvovirus B19, influenza, CMV and Epstein-Barr virus, according to a later analysis. In the study, some 160 TCR beta chains were listed as associated with cytomegalovirus. Because HLA typing was unavailable for some donors at each locus, only the typed subset was used in association tests. In a later analysis, the rate of TCR association differed among HLA loci, with DRB1 alleles having the most associated TCRs and HLA-C alleles having the fewest. The classifier was reported to diagnose cytomegalovirus status with high specificity and sensitivity in both the original cohort and the validation cohort. An association between a missense DCLRE1C variant and V-gene and J-gene trimming of TCR beta chains was found in a later genetic analysis and replicated in an independent cohort. A later genetic analysis reported fewer N-insertions in productive TCRs among donors in an Asian-associated ancestry cluster than the approximately 700-donor mean. This cohort had only TCR beta chains sequenced, and the lack of alpha or paired-chain data limited which features could be detected. Across donors, most TCR sequences were observed very rarely, whereas some public TCRs were present in many individuals. In a later analysis, HLA-associated TCR beta chains showed more clonal expansion and lower generation probabilities than non-associated chains that were equally common. Some IMGT-functional V segments, including TRBV6-2 and TRBV6-3, could not be told apart with the 87-base-pair reads, so those segments were excluded.

The cohort comprised 666 healthy bone marrow donors. All cohort members were sampled while nominally healthy, although unrecorded immune exposures were likely present. The donor was CMV seropositive and was included in the group of 289 seropositive cohort members. Every donor gave a peripheral blood sample, and the peripheral blood mononuclear cells from that sample were used for TCR beta sequencing. The Qiagen DNeasy Blood Extraction Kit was used to extract genomic DNA from the blood cell samples. Library preparation used the immunoSEQ multiplex PCR assay. For the multiplex PCR, a mixture combining 60 forward primers for TCR Vbeta segments and 13 reverse primers for TCR Jbeta segments was used. The CDR3 region of rearranged TCR beta genes was amplified from genomic DNA with a multiplex PCR assay. On the Illumina HiSeq System, the amplified TCR beta libraries were sequenced as 87-base-pair reads. Under the source paper's analysis protocol: A later analysis tallied 70 million to 100 million unique TCR beta chains across the 666 repertoires, and some 12 million of those chains were shared by two or more donors. To remove PCR and sequencing errors, raw reads were error-corrected and collapsed into unique sequences using a nearest-neighbor algorithm that merged closely related sequences. V, D and J gene segments were assigned by aligning CDR3 sequences to IMGT reference sequences. For a sequence to be retained, a match of at least six nucleotides was required to both a V gene segment and a J gene segment. Rearrangements were classified as productive when the CDR3 lacked stop codons and remained in frame with V and J, and all other rearrangements were classified as non-productive. CDR3 was defined by IMGT convention, running from the second conserved V-encoded cysteine to the conserved J-encoded phenylalanine. The earlier analysis of about 620 of the donors excluded sequences that lacked an unambiguous match to a single V gene segment. In an earlier analysis of around 600 of the donors, V segments were called functional above 56.7% productive rearrangements and were called segregating when the between-donor standard deviation exceeded 5%. To diagnose cytomegalovirus status from the catalog of TCR beta chain sequences, a statistical classification framework was built. In a later analysis, V and J genes were assigned by comparing TCR nucleotide sequences against IMGT/GENE-DB human TR gene sequences. The TCRdist pipeline was used in a later analysis to assign CDR3 sequences and most-parsimonious VDJ recombination scenarios. In a later analysis, every TCR beta chain was defined by the combination of its CDR3 amino acid sequence and its V-gene family, and reads without a unique V-gene family were dropped. A later analysis removed roughly 590 highly shared, low-generation-probability nucleotide sequences to deal with suspected cross-contamination and a sequencing artifact. For each public chain, a later analysis derived a clonal expansion index from normalized ranks of inferred template counts within each repertoire. In a later analysis, generation probabilities were computed with a VDJ recombination model fitted to out-of-frame rearrangements, and the resulting probabilities were checked against IGoR. Hypergeometric tests were used in a later analysis to score TCR-TCR, TCR-HLA and TCR-CMV co-occurrence, with a repertoire-size bias correction applied to the TCR pairs. A later analysis estimated false discovery rates by permuting HLA or CMV assignments 20 times. In a later analysis, co-occurring TCRs were grouped using DBSCAN, and TCRdist sequence similarity was added for clustering within HLA-allele-positive subsets. Repertoires with fewer than 30,000 or more than 120,000 public chains were left out of co-occurrence clustering, as were about 5 repertoires with anomalous nucleotide sharing. Entries here come from immuneACCESS through TCRdb and include only in-frame sequences with V and J called. Some clones fail to appear in such tables; in the studies checked, an unresolved V gene covers under half of the shortfall, and the cause of the remainder is unknown. For V, J and clone size, that table is used; D and trimming come from the DNA. The sample records about 150,000 clones, approximately 86% of which are singletons. 6.5% to 7.5% of the sample rests with the top ten.

The V and J segments used are TRBV6-5 and TRBJ2-1; TRBD2 is perhaps the D gene, given 5 matching bases. The clonotype originates from a woman aged 45-60 years in good health and CMV-seropositive. Specimen: PBMCs. The CDR3 in this case is CASSSDGEYGQFF. The DNA is TGTGCCAGCAGCAGCGATGGGGAGTACGGGCAGTTCTTC.